This TCR beta chain was profiled in a study of blood T cell repertoires in COVID-19. Losses at the gene ends were 4 bases for V and 1 base for J; bases not matched to a gene: 3. Germline V gene sequence: CDR1 LNHDA, CDR2 SQIVND (reference sequence). The CDR3 is 15 residues long. Libraries were prepared by immunoSEQ multiplex PCR; TCRdb keeps only in-frame clonotypes and omits some of them. The repertoire holds over 250,000 clones, with around 90% as singletons. This receptor was obtained from a man over 45 with acute or convalescent COVID-19. Sample: peripheral blood. The chain has TRBV19 and TRBJ2-5; 10 bases map to TRBD2. CDR3 protein: CASSSSSGGQETQYF. The CDR3 DNA follows: TGTGCCAGTAGTAGTTCTAGCGGGGGCCAAGAGACCCAGTACTTC.